This T cell receptor (beta chain) was sequenced during a study of control samples from healthy donors and cancer patients. CDR1 and CDR2 from the germline V gene are GTSNPN and SVGIG (reference sequence). The V and J ends lost 0 bases and 0 bases respectively, with 6 bases between them. This CDR3 spans 14 amino acids. Produced via immunoSEQ multiplex PCR; TCRdb's table is partial and in-frame only. The data hold about 100,000 clones, with about 90% observed a single time. The chain is built from TRBV30 and TRBJ2-4; D is unclear. This clonotype was obtained from a man aged 25 to 40 in good health. The sample taken for sequencing was blood. CDR3 in DNA: TGTGCCTGGAGTGTTAGTGGAGCCAAAAACATTCAGTACTTC. Its translation is CAWSVSGAKNIQYF. The full variable domain, with the rest looked up from reference TRBV30 and TRBJ2-4, is SQTIHQWPATLVQPVGSPLSLECTVEGTSNPNLYWYRQAAGRGLQLLFYSVGIGQISSEVPQNLSASRPQDRQFILSSKKLLLSDSGFYLCAWSVSGAKNIQYFGAGTRLSVL.